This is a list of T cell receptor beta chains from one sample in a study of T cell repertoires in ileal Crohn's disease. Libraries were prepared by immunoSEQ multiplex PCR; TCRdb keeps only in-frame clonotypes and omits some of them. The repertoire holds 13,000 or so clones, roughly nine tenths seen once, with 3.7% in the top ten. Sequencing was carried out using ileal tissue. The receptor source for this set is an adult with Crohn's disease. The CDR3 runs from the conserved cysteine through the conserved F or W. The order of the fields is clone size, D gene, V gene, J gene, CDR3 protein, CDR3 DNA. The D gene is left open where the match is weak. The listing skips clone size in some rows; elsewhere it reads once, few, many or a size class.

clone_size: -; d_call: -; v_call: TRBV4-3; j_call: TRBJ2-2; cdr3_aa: CASSKRPLVGRNTGELFF; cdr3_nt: TGCGCCAGCAGCAAAAGGCCCTTGGTGGGGAGAAACACCGGGGAGCTGTTTTTT
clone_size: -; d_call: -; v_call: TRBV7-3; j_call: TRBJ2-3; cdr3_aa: CASSSPGQTDTQYF; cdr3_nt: TGTGCCAGCAGCTCACCGGGACAAACAGATACGCAGTATTTT
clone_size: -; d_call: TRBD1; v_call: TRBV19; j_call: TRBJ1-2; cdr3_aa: CASRTGTGGSGYTF; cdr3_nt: TGTGCCAGTAGAACCGGGACAGGGGGAAGTGGCTACACCTTC
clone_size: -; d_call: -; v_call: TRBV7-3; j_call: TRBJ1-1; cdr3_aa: CASSLTGGRAAFF; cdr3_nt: TGTGCCAGCAGCTTAACGGGGGGTAGGGCCGCTTTCTTT
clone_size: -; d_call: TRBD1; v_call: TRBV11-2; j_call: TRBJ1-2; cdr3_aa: CASSSRDSANYGYTF; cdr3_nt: TGTGCCAGCAGCTCCCGGGACAGTGCTAACTATGGCTACACCTTC
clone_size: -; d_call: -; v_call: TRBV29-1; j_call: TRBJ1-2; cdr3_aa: CSAFGTLYGYTF; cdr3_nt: TGCAGCGCTTTCGGGACACTCTATGGCTACACCTTC
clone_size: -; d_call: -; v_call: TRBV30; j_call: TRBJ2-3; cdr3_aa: CAWSRGTTDTQYF; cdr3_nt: TGTGCCTGGAGTAGGGGGACCACAGATACGCAGTATTTT
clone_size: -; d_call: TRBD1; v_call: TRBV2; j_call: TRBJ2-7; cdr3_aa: CASKRTGSYEQYF; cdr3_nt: TGTGCCAGCAAGAGGACAGGTTCCTACGAGCAGTACTTC
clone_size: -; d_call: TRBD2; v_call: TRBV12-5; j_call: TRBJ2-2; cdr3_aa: CASGGGGSEWTGELFF; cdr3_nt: TGTGCTAGTGGTGGGGGGGGGTCGGAGTGGACCGGGGAGCTGTTTTTT
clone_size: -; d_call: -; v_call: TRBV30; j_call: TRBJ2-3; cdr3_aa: CAWSGSGAGATDTQYF; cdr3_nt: TGTGCCTGGAGTGGATCTGGGGCGGGGGCTACAGATACGCAGTATTTT
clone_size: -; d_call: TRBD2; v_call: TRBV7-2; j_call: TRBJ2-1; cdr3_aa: CASSLTRLAGRFGEQFF; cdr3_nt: TGTGCCAGCAGCTTGACTCGACTAGCCGGGAGATTCGGTGAGCAGTTCTTC
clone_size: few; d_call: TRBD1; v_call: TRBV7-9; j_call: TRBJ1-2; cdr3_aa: CASSLDSGQGPNNYGYTF; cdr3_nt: TGTGCCAGCAGCTTAGATTCGGGACAGGGCCCCAATAACTATGGCTACACCTTC
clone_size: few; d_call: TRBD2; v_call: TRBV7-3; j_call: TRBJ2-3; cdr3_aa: CASSLNPSGSKTDTQYF; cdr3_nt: TGTGCCAGCAGCTTAAACCCGAGCGGGAGTAAAACAGATACGCAGTATTTT
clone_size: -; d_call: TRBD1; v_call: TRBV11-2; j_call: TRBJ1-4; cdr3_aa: CASSLGRGDRVGEKLFF; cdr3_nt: TGTGCCAGCAGCTTAGGACGGGGGGACAGGGTAGGCGAAAAACTGTTTTTT
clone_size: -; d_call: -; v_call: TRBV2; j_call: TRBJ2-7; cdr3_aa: CASRMTGSPTYEQYF; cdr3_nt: TGTGCCAGCAGAATGACAGGCTCCCCAACCTACGAGCAGTACTTC
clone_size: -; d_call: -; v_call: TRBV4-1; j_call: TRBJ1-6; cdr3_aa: CASSQDGVSPLHF; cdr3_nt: TGCGCCAGCAGCCAAGACGGAGTTTCACCCCTCCACTTT
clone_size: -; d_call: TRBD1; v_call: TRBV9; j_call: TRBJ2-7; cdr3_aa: CASSVTGDGEQYF; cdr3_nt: TGTGCCAGCAGCGTCACAGGGGATGGCGAGCAGTACTTC
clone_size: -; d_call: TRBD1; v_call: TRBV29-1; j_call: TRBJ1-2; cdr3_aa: CSVATGTGGSYGYTF; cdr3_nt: TGCAGCGTTGCCACCGGGACAGGGGGCTCCTATGGCTACACCTTC
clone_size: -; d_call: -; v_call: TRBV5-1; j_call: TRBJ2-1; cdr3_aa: CASSLESTGQFF; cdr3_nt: TGCGCCAGCAGCTTGGAGTCCACTGGGCAGTTCTTC
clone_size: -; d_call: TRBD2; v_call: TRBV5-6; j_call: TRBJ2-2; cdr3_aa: CASSAGLARGRTGELFF; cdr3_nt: TGTGCCAGCAGCGCGGGACTAGCGAGGGGGCGGACCGGGGAGCTGTTTTTT
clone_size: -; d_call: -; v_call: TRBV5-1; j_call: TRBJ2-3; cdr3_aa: CASSVRGGETQYF; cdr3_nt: TGCGCCAGCAGCGTAAGAGGGGGAGAGACGCAGTATTTT
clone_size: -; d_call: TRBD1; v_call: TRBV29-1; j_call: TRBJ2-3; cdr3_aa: CSGGTGEWTQYF; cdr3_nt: TGCAGCGGAGGAACAGGGGAGTGGACGCAGTATTTT
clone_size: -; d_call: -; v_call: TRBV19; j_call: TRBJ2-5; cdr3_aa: CASSIGGGLETQYF; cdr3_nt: TGTGCCAGTAGTATAGGCGGCGGCTTGGAGACCCAGTACTTC
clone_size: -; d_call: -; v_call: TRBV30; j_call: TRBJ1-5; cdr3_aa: CAWSRERNQPQHF; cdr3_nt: TGTGCCTGGAGCCGGGAACGCAATCAGCCCCAGCATTTT